This TCR beta chain was recovered during a study of identical twins. Study findings and constraints: When twins shared out-of-frame alpha sequences, those sequences had excess low generation probability. High-abundance cord blood beta clonotypes had fewer insertions; memory repertoires showed none.

Template switching added a universal primer site; cDNA carried unique molecular identifiers. TCRdb reanalysed the 5' RACE reads using MiXCR and keeps one entry per CDR3 protein. The sample yields 450,000 or so distinct CDR3 sequences, less than 20% seen once. With respect to this clonotype: The antigen remains unidentified.

This CDR3 has 15 amino acids. From germline, CDR1 is SNHLY and CDR2 FYNNEI. Deletions cut 7 bases from V and 0 bases from J, with 13 bases between. Healthy Caucasian donors formed the entire cohort. The TCR originated in a man aged 45-65 years in good health. The V and J genes are TRBV2 and TRBJ2-4; D is perhaps TRBD1 or TRBD2 (5 bases each). Sequenced input: naive T cells sorted from blood. The CDR3 here is CASTEGPLAKNIQYF. The CDR3 DNA reads as TGTGCCAGCACCGAGGGGCCCCTAGCCAAAAACATTCAGTACTTC.